This T cell receptor beta chain was sequenced for a study of T cells in Graves' hyperthyroidism and ophthalmopathy. Subjects aged 18 to 65 presented with newly diagnosed hyperthyroidism of less than 2 months' duration. This clonotype has ten or more counts. What it binds is not known. Amplified TCR beta CDR3 regions came from RNA transcripts. The TCR CDR3 was amplified in a first-round RT-PCR using the HTBI primer set. Via MiXCR, TCRdb re-called the multiplex PCR reads, giving one row per CDR3 protein. The sample shows about 500,000 distinct CDR3 sequences, 13% to 15% of them seen only once. General study findings and limits: Most expanded thyroid clonotypes above 0.001 also appeared in blood.

This clonotype was sampled from a woman younger than 30 with Graves' hyperthyroidism. What was sequenced was blood.

As DNA, the CDR3 is TGTGCCAGCCTACAATCCTTCTATGGCTACACCTTC. Translating it yields CASLQSFYGYTF. This rearrangement joins TRBV6-1 to TRBJ1-2, with no clear D. This CDR3 has 12 amino acids. CDR1 and CDR2 (germline): MNHNS, SASEGT. V was cut by 8 bases and J by 4 bases, with 11 bases left in between.